This TCR beta chain was documented in a study of CD8+ T cells in alopecia areata. The CDR3 covers 14 residues. The V gene lost 0 bases and the J gene lost 8 bases, with 11 bases spanning the gap. The germline gives CDR1 LGHNA, CDR2 YSLEER. Reverse transcribed after extraction, RNA yielded cDNA as the sequencing template. Generated by immunoSEQ multiplex PCR, the TCRdb table keeps only in-frame clones and is missing some. The data show about 42,000 clones, 50% to 70% seen once. The treatment: oral pan-JAK inhibitor, 5-10 mg twice daily. The chain combines TRBV4-3 with TRBJ2-1, with D perhaps TRBD2 (7 bases). The receptor's source is a human donor with alopecia areata. The sample was CD8+ T cells sorted from blood, taken at week 4, from a patient treated with tofacitinib. CDR3 nucleotides: TGCGCCAGCAGCCAAGATGGCGGGGGCCATGAGCAGTTCTTC. Translating gives CASSQDGGGHEQFF.